This T cell receptor (beta chain) was recovered during a study of identical twins. This CDR3 comprises 16 residues. Trimming removed 1 base from V and 0 bases from J, with 11 bases in between. CDR1 and CDR2 (germline): SEHNR, FQNEAQ (reference sequence). This clonotype was picked up a small number of times. The antigen is undetermined. MiXCR was run by TCRdb on the 5' RACE reads, yielding one entry per CDR3 protein. The sample lists 690,000 or so distinct CDR3 sequences, 8.5% to 9% occurring once. General study points: In cord blood, abundant beta clonotypes had fewer insertions; memory showed no trend.

These data also featured in a second study, about yellow fever vaccine responses in identical twins.

The V and J genes are TRBV7-9 and TRBJ2-3; D is unresolved. What was sequenced was PBMCs. The TCR sequence derives from a woman aged 18-29 years in good health. The CDR3 nucleotides read TGTGCCAGCAGCTTAGACAGCCCCTCTAGCACAGATACGCAGTATTTT. Amino acid sequence: CASSLDSPSSTDTQYF.